This TCR beta chain originates from a study of graft-versus-host responses after intestinal transplantation. Study-level information: Recipients had transplants, and these were multivisceral, liver-intestinal, or isolated intestinal. All of the recipients had induction that used anti-thymocyte globulin, then tacrolimus and steroids for about 3 years. General study points: GvH clones appeared in recipient marrow, some first in ileum or blood.

CDR1 is MNHNY, CDR2 SVGAGI, per germline (reference sequence). The CDR3 has 11 amino acids, counting both end residues. Clones were sequenced by immunoSEQ multiplex PCR, and TCRdb holds only the in-frame ones, with some missing. The sample shows about 90,000 clones, less than 95% of them seen only once. Notes on this clone: Its antigen is not identified. Since the CDR3 does not end with the conserved phenylalanine or tryptophan, this likely comes from a read error. The limits of the CDR3 on the DNA are not certain, so only TCRdb's listed CDR3 is given.

This chain links TRBV6-6 with TRBJ1-4; TRBD1 is the table's D call and was not checked against the DNA. The receptor was isolated from a human donor who was the organ donor for an intestinal transplant. The material sequenced was unstimulated CD4+ T cells sorted from spleen or lymph node cells, taken before transplant. The CDR3 sequence: CASSERDSELY.